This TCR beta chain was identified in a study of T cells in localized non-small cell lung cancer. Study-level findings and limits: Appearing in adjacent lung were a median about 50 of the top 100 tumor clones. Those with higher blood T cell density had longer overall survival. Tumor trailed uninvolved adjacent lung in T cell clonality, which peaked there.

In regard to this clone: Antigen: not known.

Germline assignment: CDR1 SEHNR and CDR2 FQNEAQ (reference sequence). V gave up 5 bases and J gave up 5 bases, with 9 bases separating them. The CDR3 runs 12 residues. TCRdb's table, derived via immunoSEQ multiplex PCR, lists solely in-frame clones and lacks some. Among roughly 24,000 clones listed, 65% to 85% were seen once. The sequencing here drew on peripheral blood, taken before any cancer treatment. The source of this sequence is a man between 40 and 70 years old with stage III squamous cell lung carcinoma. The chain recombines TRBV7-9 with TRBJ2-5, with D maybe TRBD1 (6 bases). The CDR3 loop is CASSQRGETQYF. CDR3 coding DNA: TGTGCCAGCAGCCAGAGGGGGGAGACCCAGTACTTC.